In its sample, the clone carrying this T cell receptor beta chain was seen once. Its target is unknown. The primer mix had 60 Vbeta and 13 Jbeta primers. Assay: immunoSEQ multiplex PCR; the TCRdb copy retains only in-frame clones and omits some. Of tens of thousands of clones detected, 70% to 80% appear once; the ten largest clones hold about 2.5%. The data originate from a study of cytomegalovirus exposure and HLA in healthy donors. Study as a whole: Of approximately 400 genotyped donors, around 76% clustered with self-reported Caucasian donors.

Whole-study results and caveats: Per published accounts, TCR beta sequences correctly predicted the HLA-A and HLA-B alleles of most subjects. A later analysis, which compared TCR beta chains of equal frequency, found the HLA-associated ones more clonally expanded. Presence/absence analyses rested on an assumption that sequencing depth was roughly uniform across donors.

The CDR3 has 14 amino acids. The J segment lost 6 bases and the V segment lost 6 bases, leaving 8 bases of the junction unmatched. Germline V gene sequence: CDR1 WSHSY, CDR2 SAAADI. The specimen was PBMCs. The J gene is TRBJ1-1, the V gene TRBV10-2; 9 positions agree with TRBD1. This TCR derives from a woman in her thirties or forties in good health and CMV-seropositive. CDR3 coding DNA: TGCGCCAGCAGACAGGGGGCTGAAGGAGCTGAAGCTTTCTTT. It codes for CASRQGAEGAEAFF.